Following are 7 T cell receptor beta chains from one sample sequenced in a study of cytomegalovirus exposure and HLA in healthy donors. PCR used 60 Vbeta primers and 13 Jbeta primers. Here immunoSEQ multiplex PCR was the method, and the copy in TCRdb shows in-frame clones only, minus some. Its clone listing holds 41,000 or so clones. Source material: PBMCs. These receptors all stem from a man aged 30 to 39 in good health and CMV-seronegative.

The CDR3 reads CASRFADRGGWEAFF. In nucleotides, the CDR3 is TGTGCCAGCAGGTTTGCCGACAGGGGAGGGTGGGAAGCTTTCTTT. The gene calls are TRBV6-5 and TRBJ1-1, with TRBD1 identical over 8 bases. Germline lookup yields CDR1 MNHEY and CDR2 SVGAGI. This CDR3 is 15 amino acids long. The junction had 14 bases not matched to a gene; V was cut back by 6 bases and J by 8 bases.

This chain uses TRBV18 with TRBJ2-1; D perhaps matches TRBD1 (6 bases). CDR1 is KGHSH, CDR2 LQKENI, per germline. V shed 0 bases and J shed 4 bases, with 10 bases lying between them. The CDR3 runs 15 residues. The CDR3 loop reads CASSPPGALYNEQFF. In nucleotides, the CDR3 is TGTGCCAGCTCACCACCGGGGGCCCTTTACAATGAGCAGTTCTTC.

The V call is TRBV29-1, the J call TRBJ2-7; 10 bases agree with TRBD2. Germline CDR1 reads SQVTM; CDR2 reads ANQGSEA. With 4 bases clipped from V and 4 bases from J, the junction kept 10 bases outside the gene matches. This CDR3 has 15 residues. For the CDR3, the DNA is TGCAGCGTTGTGTCCGGGACTAGCGACCCGTACGAGCAGTACTTC. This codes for CSVVSGTSDPYEQYF.

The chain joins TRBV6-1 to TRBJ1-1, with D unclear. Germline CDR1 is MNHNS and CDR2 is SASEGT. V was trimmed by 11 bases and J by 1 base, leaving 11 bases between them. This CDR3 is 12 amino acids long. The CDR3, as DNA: TGTGCCGCGAAATCAGGGAACACTGAAGCTTTCTTT. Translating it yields CAAKSGNTEAFF.

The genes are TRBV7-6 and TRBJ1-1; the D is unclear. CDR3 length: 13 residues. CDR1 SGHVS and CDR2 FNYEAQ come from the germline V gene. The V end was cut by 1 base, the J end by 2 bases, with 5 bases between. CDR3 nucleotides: TGTGCCAGCAGCTTAGGTCAAAACACTGAAGCTTTCTTT. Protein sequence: CASSLGQNTEAFF. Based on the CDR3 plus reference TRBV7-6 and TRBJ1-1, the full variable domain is GAGVSQSPRYKVTKRGQDVALRCDPISGHVSLYWYRQALGQGPEFLTYFNYEAQQDKSGLPNDRFSAERPEGSISTLTIQRTEQRDSAMYRCASSLGQNTEAFFGQGTRLTVV.

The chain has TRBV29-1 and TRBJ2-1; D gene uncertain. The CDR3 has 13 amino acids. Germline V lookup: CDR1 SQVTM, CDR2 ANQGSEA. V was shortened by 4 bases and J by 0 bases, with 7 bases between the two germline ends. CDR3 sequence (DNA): TGCAGCGTTGGCCTAGACTCCTACAATGAGCAGTTCTTC. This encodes CSVGLDSYNEQFF.

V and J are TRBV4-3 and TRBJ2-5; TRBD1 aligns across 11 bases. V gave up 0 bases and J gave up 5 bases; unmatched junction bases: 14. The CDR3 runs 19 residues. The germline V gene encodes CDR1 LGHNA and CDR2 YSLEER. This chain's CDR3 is CASSQDLGIGQGALETQYF. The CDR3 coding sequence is TGCGCCAGCAGCCAAGATTTGGGAATAGGACAGGGGGCCCTGGAGACCCAGTACTTC.